This T cell receptor (beta chain) was captured in a study of T cell changes during pregnancy in multiple sclerosis. The protocol was immunoSEQ multiplex PCR, while the TCRdb copy is restricted to in-frame clones and leaves out a portion. The sample contains 36,000 or so clones, roughly 92% of which appear only once. This CDR3 has 15 residues. Trimming cost V 2 bases and J 0 bases, with 8 bases left between them. Germline lookup yields CDR1 MRHNA and CDR2 SNTAGT. This rearrangement joins TRBV6-4 to TRBJ2-1; no reliable D call. Input material: PBMCs (not recorded whether the cells were cultured). The sequence was collected from a female donor with multiple sclerosis, enrolled in a pregnancy study. The CDR3 protein is CASSDGVSSYNEQFF. The CDR3 region has the DNA TGTGCCAGCAGTGACGGGGTGAGCTCCTACAATGAGCAGTTCTTC.